The TCR beta chain described here comes from a study of regulatory T cells in long-lasting Graves disease (dated by TCRdb to 2020 to 2022). Turning to the overall study: Newly diagnosed Graves' disease patients had taken antithyroid drugs for less than 3 months. Persistent Graves' disease patients were compared with newly diagnosed Graves' disease patients by peripheral blood TCR sequencing and RNA sequencing. The study took place in China and was registered as a clinical trial. A total of 33 samples were covered by TCR sequencing, comprising approximately 13 persistent and around 20 newly diagnosed Graves' disease patients. Overall study outcomes, separate from this receptor: More public clonotypes were shared among persistent patients (about 2,800) than among newly diagnosed patients (roughly 1,000). As a limitation, the authors acknowledged that the small sample size may reduce accuracy. Persistent Graves' disease patients showed lower TCR Shannon entropy and fewer highly expanded clones than newly diagnosed patients, suggesting clonal expansion. Persistent disease showed preferential use of TRBV28, TRBJ1-2 and TRBJ2-5, whereas newly diagnosed disease favored TRBV20-1 and TRBJ2-1. Because the primary lesion, thyroid tissue, could not be accessed, the study looked at peripheral blood alone. Sequencing and analysis were limited to the TCR beta chain.

Library generation was performed with multiplex PCR. Sequenced using an Illumina HiSeq 4000. To build TCR beta libraries, CDR3 regions were amplified by Arm-PCR using iRepertoire HTBI primers. Gel purification was performed on PCR products prior to sequencing. In the original analysis: A total of around 59 TRBV and some 15 TRBJ segments were identified across samples and were used for gene usage analysis of CDR3 amino acid clonotypes. COPE and FqMerger were used to merge the filtered high-quality paired reads into contigs. BLAST was used to align contigs to IMGT TRBV, TRBD and TRBJ reference genes, and CDR3 was defined according to IMGT. Highly expanded clones were defined as clonotypes with a frequency above 0.1%. Shannon entropy was used to measure repertoire diversity, and the Gini coefficient was used to measure V-J evenness. Public clonotypes were defined as clonotypes shared by more than one individual. TCRdb cleaned the public reads at Q25 with fastp, built clones with MiXCR and kept in-frame beta chains. CDR3 protein sequences are deduplicated, and each keeps its most common genes and DNA. TCRdb, not the original authors, processed these V and J calls. The sample yields 320,000 or so distinct CDR3 sequences; about a sixth were counted once. About 36% of the sample is held by the ten biggest clonotypes.

This sample's time point label indicates: newly diagnosed GD, antithyroid drugs for less than 3 months. For both TCR sequencing and RNA sequencing, RNA was extracted from PBMCs in TRIzol. The diagnosis of Graves' disease was made according to American Thyroid Association guidelines. Patients were recruited from an endocrinology department in Xi'an, China. Each patient gave 7.5 to 10 milliliters of peripheral blood, collected in an EDTA anticoagulant tube. Ficoll Paque Plus density gradient separation was used to isolate PBMCs, and no additional T cell sorting was done. RNA quality was checked with an Agilent 2100 Bioanalyzer and agarose gel, and concentration with a NanoDrop 2000. Germline trimming amounts to 4 bases on V and 5 bases on J, with 3 as the count of junction bases outside the gene matches. The germline V gene provides CDR1 KGHDR and CDR2 SFDVKD. The CDR3 has 15 amino acids, counting the end cysteine and phenylalanine. The retained sequence is limited to the CDR3, 45 bases, with the frame set at the first base.

This clonotype was counted ten times or more. There is no known antigen for this receptor. One base away there is no much larger clone; base qualities are not given. The clonotype originates from a female donor with Graves disease. Here the sequenced sample was peripheral blood mononuclear cells (PBMCs), taken at new diagnosis, from a patient treated with antithyroid drugs. The V gene is TRBV24-1 and the J gene is TRBJ2-1, and TRBD2 aligns with 11 junction nucleotides. The CDR3 region: CATSDGTSGHNEQFF. The nucleotides read TGTGCCACCAGTGACGGGACTAGCGGCCACAATGAGCAGTTCTTC.